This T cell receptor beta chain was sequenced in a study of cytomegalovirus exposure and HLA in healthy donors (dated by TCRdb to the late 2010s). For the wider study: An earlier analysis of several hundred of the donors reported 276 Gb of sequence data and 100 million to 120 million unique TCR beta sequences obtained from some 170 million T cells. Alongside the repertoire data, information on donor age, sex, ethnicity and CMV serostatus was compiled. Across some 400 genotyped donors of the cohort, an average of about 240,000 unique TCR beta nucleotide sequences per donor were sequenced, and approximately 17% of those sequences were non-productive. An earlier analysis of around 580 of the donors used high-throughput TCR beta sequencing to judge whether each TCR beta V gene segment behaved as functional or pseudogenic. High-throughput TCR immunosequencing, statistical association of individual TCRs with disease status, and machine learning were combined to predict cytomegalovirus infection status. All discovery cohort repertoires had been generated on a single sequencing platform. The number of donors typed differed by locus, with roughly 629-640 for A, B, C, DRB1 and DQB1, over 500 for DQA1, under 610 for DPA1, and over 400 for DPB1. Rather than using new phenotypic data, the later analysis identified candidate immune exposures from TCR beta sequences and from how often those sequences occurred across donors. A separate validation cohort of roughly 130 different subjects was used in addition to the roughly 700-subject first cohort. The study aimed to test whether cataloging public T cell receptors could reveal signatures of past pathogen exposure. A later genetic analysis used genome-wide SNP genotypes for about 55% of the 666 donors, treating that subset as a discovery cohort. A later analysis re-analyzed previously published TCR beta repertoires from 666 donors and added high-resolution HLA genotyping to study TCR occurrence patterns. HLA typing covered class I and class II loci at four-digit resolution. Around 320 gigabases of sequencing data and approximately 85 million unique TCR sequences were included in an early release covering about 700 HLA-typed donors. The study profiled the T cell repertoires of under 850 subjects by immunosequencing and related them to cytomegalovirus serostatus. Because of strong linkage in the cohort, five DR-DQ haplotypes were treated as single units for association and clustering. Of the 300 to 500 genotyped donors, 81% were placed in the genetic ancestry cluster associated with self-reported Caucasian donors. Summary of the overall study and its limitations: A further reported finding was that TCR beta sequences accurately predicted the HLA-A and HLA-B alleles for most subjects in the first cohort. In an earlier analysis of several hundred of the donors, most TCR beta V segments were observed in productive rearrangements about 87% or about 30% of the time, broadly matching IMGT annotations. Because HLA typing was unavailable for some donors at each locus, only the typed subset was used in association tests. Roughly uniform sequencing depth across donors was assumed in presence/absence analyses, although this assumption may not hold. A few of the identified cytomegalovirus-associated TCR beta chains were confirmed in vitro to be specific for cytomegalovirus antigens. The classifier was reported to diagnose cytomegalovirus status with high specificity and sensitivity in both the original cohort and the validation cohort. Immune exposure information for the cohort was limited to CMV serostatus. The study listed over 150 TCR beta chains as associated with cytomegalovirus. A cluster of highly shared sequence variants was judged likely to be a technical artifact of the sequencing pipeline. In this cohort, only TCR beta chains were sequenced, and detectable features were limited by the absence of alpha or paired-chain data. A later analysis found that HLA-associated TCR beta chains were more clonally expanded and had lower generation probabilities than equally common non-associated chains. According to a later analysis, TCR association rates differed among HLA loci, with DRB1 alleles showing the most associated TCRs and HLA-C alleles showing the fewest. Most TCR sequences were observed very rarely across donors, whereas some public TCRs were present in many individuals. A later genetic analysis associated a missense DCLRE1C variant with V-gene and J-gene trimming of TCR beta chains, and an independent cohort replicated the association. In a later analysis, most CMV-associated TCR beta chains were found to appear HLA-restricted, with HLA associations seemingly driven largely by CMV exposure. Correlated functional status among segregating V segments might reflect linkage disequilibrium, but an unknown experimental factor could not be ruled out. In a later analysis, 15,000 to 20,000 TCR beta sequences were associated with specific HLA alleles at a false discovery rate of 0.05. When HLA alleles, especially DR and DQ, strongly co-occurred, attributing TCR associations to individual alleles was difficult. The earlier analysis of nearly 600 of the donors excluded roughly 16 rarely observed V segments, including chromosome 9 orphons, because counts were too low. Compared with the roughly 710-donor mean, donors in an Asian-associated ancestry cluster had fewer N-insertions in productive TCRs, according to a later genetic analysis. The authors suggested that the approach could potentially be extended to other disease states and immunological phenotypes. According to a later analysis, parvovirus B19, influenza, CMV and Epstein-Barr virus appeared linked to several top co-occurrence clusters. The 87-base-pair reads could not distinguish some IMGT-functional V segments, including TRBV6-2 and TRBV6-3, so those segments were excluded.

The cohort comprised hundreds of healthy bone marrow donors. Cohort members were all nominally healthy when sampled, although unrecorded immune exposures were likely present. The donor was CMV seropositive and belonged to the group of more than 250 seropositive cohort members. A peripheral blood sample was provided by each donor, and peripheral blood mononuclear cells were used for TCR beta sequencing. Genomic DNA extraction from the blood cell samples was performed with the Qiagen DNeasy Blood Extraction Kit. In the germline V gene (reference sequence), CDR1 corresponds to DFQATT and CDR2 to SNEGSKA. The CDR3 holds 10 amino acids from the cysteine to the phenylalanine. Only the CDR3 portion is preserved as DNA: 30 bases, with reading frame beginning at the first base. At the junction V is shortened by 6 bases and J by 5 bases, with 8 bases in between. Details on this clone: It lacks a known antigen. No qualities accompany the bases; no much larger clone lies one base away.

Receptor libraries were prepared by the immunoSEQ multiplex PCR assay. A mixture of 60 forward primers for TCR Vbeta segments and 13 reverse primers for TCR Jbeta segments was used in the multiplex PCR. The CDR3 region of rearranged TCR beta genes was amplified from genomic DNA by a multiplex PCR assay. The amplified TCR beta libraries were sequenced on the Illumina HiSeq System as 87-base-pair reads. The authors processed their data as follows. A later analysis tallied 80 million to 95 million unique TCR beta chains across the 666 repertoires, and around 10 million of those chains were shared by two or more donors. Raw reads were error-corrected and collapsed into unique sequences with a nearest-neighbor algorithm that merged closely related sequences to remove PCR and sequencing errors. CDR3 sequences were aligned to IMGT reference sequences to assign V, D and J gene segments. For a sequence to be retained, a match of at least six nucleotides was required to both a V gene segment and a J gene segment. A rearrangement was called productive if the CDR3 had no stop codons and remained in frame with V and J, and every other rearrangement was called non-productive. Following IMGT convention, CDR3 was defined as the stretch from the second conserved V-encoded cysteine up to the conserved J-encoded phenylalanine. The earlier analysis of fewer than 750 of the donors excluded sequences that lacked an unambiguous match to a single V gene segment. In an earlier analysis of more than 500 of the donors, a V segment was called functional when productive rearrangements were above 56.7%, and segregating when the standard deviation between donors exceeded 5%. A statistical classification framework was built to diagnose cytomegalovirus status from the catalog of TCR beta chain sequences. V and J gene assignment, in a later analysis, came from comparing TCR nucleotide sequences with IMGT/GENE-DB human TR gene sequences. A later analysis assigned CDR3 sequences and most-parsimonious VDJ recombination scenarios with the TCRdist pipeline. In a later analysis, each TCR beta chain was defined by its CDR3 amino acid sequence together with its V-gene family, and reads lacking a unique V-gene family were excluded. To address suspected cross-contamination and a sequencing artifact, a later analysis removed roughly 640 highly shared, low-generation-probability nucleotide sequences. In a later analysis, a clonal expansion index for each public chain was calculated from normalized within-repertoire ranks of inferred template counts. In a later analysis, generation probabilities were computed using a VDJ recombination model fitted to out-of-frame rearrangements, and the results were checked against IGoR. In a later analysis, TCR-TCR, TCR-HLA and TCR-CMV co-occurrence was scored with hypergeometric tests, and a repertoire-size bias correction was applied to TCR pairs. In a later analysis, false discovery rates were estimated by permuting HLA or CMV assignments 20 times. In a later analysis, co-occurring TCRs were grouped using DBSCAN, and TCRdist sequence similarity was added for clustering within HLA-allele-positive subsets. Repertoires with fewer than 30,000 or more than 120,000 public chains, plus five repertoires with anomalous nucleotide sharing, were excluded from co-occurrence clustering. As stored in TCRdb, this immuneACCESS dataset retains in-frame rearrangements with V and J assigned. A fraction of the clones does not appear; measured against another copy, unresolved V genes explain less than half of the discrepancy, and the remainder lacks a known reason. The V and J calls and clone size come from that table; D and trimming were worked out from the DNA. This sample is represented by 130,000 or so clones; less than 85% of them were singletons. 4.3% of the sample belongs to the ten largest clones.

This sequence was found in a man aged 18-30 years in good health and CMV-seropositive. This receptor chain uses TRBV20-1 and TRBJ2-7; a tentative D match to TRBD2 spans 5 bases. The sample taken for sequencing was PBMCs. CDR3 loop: CSAQRNEQYF. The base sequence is TGCAGTGCCCAGCGGAACGAGCAGTACTTC.